This entry describes one T cell receptor (beta chain). Its antigen remains unknown. Treatment described: approximately 9-day PBMC culture with coronavirus spike peptide pools or control peptides (ViraFEST assay). In the ViraFEST assay, peptide-pool expansion preceded TCR sequencing of expanded clonotypes. These data are taken from a study of vaccination and CD4 T cells after COVID-19. Study in general: SARS-CoV-2 had been detected by nasal swab PCR in convalescent patients; roughly 9 were mild, one severe. Samples taken post-COVID came a median around 3.5 months after diagnosis, ranging from 35 to 161.

Trimming shortened V by 2 bases and J by 0 bases, and 16 bases separated the two germline ends. CDR1 is MNHEY and CDR2 is SVGAGI in the germline V gene. The length of the CDR3 is 17 residues. Sequenced with the Oncomine TCR Beta short-read assay was DNA taken from cultured CD4+ T cells. MiXCR was run by TCRdb on the PCR reads, yielding one entry per CDR3 protein. The data hold fewer than 15,000 distinct CDR3 sequences, with about 45% observed a single time. The V call is TRBV6-5, the J call TRBJ1-1; D is unresolved. Sequencing was done on a sample of CD4+ T cells from blood, cultured in vitro. The source is a human donor who had recovered from COVID-19. The CDR3 DNA is TGTGCCAGCAGTTACGATGGAGGAAACCTAATGAACACTGAAGCTTTCTTT. This gives the protein CASSYDGGNLMNTEAFF.